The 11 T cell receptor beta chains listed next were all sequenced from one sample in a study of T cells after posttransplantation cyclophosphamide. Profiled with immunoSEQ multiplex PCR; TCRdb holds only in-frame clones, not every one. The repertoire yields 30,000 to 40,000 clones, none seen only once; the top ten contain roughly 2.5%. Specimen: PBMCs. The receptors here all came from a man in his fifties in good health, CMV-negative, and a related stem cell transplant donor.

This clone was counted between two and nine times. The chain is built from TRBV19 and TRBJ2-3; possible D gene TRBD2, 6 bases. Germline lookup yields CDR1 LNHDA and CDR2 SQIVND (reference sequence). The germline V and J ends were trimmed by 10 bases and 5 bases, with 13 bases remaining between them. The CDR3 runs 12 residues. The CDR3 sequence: CATLEGGDTQYF. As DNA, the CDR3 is TGTGCCACCCTCGAGGGAGGAGATACGCAGTATTTT.

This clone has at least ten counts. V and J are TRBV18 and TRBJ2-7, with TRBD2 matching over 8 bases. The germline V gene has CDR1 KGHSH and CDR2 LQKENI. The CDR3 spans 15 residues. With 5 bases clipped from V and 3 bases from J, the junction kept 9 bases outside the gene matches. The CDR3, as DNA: TGTGCCAGCTCATCCCGGGAGGGGCTTGGCTACGAGCAGTACTTC. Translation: CASSSREGLGYEQYF.

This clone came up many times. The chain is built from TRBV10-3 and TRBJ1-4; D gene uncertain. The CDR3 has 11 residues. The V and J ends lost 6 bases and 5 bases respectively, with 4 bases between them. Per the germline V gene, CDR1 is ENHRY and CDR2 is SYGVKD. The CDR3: CAISQNEKLFF. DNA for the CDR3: TGTGCCATCAGCCAAAATGAAAAACTGTTTTTT.

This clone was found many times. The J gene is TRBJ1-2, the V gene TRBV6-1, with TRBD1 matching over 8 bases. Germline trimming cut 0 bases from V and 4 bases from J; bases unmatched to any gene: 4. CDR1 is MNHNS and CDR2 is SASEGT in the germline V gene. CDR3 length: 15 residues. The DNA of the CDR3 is TGTGCCAGCAGTGAAGCCCTGGGACAGGTCTATGGCTACACCTTC. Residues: CASSEALGQVYGYTF.

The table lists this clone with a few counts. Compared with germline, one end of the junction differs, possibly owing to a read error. CDR3 loop: CASREGGGGNSPLHF. As DNA, the CDR3 is TGTGCCAGCAGGGAAGGGGGGGGCGGGAATTCACCCCTCCACTTT. V gene TRBV6-1 combines with J gene TRBJ1-6, with a weak D call TRBD1 (6 bases). The CDR3 spans 15 residues. Germline lookup yields CDR1 MNHNS and CDR2 SASEGT.

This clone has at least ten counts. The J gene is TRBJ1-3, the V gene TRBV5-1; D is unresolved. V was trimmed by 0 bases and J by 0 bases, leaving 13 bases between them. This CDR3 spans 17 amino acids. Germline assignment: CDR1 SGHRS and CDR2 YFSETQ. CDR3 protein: CASSLVAVRVSGNTIYF. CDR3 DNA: TGCGCCAGCAGCTTGGTGGCAGTCCGGGTCTCTGGAAACACCATATATTTT.

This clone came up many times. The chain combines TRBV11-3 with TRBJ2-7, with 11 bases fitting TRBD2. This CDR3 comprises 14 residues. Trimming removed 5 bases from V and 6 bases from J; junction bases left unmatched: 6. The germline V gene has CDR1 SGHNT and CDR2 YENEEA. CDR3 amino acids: CASSVLAGGAEQYF. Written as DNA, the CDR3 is TGTGCCAGCAGCGTGCTAGCGGGGGGCGCCGAGCAGTACTTC.

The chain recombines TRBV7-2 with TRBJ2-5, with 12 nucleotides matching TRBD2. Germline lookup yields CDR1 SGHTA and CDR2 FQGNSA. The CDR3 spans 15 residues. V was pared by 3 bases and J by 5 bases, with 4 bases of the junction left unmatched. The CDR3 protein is CASSFQTSGGETQYF. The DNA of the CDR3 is TGTGCCAGCAGCTTCCAGACTAGCGGGGGCGAGACCCAGTACTTC.

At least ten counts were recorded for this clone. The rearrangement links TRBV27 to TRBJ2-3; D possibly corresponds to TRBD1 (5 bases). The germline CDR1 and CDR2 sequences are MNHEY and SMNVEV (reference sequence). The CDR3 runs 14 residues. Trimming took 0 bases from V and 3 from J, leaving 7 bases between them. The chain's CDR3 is CASSLSYRTDTQYF. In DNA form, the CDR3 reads TGTGCCAGCAGTTTATCCTACAGGACAGATACGCAGTATTTT.

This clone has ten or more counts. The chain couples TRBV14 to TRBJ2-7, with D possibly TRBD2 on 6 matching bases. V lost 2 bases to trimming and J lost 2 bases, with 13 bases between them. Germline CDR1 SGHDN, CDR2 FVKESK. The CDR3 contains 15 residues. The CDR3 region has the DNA TGTGCCAGCAGCCAACGACTAGTACCCACCTACGAGCAGTACTTC. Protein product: CASSQRLVPTYEQYF.

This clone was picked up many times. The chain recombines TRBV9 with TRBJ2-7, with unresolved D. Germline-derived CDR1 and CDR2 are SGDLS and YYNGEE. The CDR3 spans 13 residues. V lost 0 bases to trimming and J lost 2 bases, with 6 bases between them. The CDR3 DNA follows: TGTGCCAGCAGCGTAGGGCAAACCTACGAGCAGTACTTC. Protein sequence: CASSVGQTYEQYF.